The clone carrying this T cell receptor beta chain occurred a few times. Its specificity is not known. The data derive from a study of shared clonotypes between healthy human individuals. TCRdb's table, derived via immunoSEQ multiplex PCR, lists solely in-frame clones and lacks some. The repertoire includes about 480,000 clones, 75% to 80% of them detected once, and around an eighth sits in the top ten. There are 14 residues in the CDR3. Germline CDR1 and CDR2: SGHRS and YFSETQ. V gave up 2 bases and J gave up 4 bases, with 11 bases separating them. The donor population consisted of healthy HIV-negative adults with no recent acute infections or vaccinations. Broader study findings: The donor pool, a small one, limited the genetic and exposure-history diversity represented. The authors expected sequencing depth to affect clonotype sharing among donors.

Material: PBMCs. This clonotype was sampled from a woman between 40 and 55 years old in good health. Some clones in this sample may be carry-over from other donors' samples. The rearrangement uses TRBV5-1 and TRBJ2-3; D possibly corresponds to TRBD2 (6 bases). Written as DNA, the CDR3 is TGCGCCAGCAGCTTCGGAGGGCCATCAGATACGCAGTATTTT. This codes for CASSFGGPSDTQYF.